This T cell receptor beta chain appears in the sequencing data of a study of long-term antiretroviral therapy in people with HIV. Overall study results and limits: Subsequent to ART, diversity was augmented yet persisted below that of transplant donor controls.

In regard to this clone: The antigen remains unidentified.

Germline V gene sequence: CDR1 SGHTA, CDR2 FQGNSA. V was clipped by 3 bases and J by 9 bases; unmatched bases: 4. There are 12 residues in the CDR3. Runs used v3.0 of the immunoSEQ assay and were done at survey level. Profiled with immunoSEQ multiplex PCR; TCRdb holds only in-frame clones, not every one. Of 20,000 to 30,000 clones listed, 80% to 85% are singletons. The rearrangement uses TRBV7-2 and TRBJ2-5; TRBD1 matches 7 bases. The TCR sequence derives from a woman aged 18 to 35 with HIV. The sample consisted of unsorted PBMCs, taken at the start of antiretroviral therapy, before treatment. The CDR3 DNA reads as TGTGCCAGCAGCTTCGCACAGGGGCCCCAGTACTTC. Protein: CASSFAQGPQYF.